This T cell receptor beta chain was documented in a study of T cells in localized non-small cell lung cancer. Whole-study results and caveats: There was an association of higher blood T cell density with longer overall survival.

J lost 5 bases, V lost 1 base, and 10 bases had no gene match. CDR3 size: 17 residues. Germline CDR1 and CDR2: MDHEN and SYDVKM. Assay: immunoSEQ multiplex PCR; the TCRdb copy retains only in-frame clones and omits some. This sample has 25,000 to 35,000 clones; 65% to 85% occur once, and the top ten carry 4% to 5.5%. This clone was picked up one time. Its antigen is still unknown. This TCR derives from a man aged 35-69 years with stage III lung adenocarcinoma. This chain links TRBV28 with TRBJ2-3, with 9 bases matching TRBD2. Here the sequenced sample was peripheral blood mononuclear cells, taken before any cancer treatment. CDR3 coding DNA: TGTGCCAGCAGTTTATTTGGCGGGGGGGCTCAAGGAGATACGCAGTATTTT. This encodes CASSLFGGGAQGDTQYF. Complete variable domain (other parts from reference TRBV28 and TRBJ2-3): DVKVTQSSRYLVKRTGEKVFLECVQDMDHENMFWYRQDPGLGLRLIYFSYDVKMKEKGDIPEGYSVSREKKERFSLILESASTNQTSMYLCASSLFGGGAQGDTQYFGPGTRLTVL.